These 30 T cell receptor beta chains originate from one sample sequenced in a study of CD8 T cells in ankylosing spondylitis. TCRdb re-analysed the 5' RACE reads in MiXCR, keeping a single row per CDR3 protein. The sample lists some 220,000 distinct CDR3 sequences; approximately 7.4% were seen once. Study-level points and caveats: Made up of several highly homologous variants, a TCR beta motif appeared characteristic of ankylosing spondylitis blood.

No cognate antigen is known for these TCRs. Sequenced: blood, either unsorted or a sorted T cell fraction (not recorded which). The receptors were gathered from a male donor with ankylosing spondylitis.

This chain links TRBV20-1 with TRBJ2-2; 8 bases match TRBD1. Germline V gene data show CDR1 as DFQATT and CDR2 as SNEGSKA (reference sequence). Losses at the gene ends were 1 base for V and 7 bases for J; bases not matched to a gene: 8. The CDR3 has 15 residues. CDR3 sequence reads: CSARGRTGWDGELFF. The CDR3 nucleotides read TGCAGTGCTAGAGGAAGGACAGGGTGGGACGGGGAGCTGTTTTTT.

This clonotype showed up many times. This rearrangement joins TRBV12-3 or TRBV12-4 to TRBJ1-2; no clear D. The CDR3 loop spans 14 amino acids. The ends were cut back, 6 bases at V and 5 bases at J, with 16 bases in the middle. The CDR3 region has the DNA TGTGCCAGCAGAAAACCGACGGACCCTTATGGCTACACCTTC. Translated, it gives CASRKPTDPYGYTF.

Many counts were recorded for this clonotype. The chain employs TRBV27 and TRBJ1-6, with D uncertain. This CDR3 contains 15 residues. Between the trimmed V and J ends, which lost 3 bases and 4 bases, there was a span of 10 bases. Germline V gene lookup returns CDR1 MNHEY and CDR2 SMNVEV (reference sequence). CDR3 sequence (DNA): TGTGCCAGCAGTTTGGGGTCACTATATAATTCACCCCTCCACTTT. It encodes CASSLGSLYNSPLHF.

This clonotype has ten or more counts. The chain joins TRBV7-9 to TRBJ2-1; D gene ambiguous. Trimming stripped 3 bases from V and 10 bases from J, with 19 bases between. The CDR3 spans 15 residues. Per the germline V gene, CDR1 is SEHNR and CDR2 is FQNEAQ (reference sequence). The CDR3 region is CASSLGEILRSEQFF. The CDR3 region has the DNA TGTGCCAGCAGCTTGGGCGAAATCCTACGATCCGAGCAGTTCTTC. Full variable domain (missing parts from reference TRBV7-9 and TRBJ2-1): DTGVSQNPRHKITKRGQNVTFRCDPISEHNRLYWYRQTLGQGPEFLTYFQNEAQLEKSRLLSDRFSAERPKGSFSTLEIQRTEQGDSAMYLCASSLGEILRSEQFFGPGTRLTVL.

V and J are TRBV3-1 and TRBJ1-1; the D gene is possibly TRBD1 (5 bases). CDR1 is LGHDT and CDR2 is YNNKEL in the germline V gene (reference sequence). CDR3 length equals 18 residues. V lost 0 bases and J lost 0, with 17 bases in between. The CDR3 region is CASSQDRQRRTMNTEAFF. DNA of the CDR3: TGTGCCAGCAGCCAAGATCGACAGAGGAGAACCATGAACACTGAAGCTTTCTTT. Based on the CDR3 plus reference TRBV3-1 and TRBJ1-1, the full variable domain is DTAVSQTPKYLVTQMGNDKSIKCEQNLGHDTMYWYKQDSKKFLKIMFSYNNKELIINETVPNRFSPKSPDKAHLNLHINSLELGDSAVYFCASSQDRQRRTMNTEAFFGQGTRLTVV.

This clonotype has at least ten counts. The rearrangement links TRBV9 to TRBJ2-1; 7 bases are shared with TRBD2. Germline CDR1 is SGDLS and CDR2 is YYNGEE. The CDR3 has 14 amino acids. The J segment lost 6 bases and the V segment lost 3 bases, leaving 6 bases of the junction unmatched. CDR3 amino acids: CASSAGGSSNEQFF. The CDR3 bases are TGTGCCAGCAGCGCTGGCGGGAGCAGCAATGAGCAGTTCTTC.

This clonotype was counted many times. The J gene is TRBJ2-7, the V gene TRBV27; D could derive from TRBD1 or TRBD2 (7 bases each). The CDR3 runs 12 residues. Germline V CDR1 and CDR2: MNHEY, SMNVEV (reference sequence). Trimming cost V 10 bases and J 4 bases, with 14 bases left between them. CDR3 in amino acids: CATQGEGYEQYF. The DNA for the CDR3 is TGTGCCACCCAGGGGGAGGGATACGAGCAGTACTTC.

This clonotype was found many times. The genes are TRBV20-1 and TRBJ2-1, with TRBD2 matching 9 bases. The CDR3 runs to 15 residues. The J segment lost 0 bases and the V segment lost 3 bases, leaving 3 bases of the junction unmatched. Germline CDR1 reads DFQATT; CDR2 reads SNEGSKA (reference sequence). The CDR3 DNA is TGCAGTGCTAGTGCACTAGCGGGCTCCTACAATGAGCAGTTCTTC. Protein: CSASALAGSYNEQFF.

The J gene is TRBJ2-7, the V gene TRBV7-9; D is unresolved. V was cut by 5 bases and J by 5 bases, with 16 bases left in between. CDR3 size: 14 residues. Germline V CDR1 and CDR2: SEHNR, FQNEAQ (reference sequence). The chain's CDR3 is CASSVLYWSDEQYF. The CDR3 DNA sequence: TGTGCCAGCAGCGTCCTTTACTGGAGCGACGAGCAGTACTTC.

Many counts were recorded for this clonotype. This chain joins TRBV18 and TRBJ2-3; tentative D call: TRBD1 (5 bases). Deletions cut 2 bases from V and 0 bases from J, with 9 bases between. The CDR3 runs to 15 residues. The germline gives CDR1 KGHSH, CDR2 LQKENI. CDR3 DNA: TGTGCCAGCTCACCAGGTCCAGGGAGCACAGATACGCAGTATTTT. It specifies CASSPGPGSTDTQYF.

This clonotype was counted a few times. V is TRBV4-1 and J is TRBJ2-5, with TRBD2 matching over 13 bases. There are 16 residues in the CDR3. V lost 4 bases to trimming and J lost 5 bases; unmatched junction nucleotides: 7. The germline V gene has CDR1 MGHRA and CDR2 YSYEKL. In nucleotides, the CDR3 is TGCGCCAGCAGCCCCACTAGCGGGAGGGCGCGGGAGACCCAGTACTTC. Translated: CASSPTSGRARETQYF.

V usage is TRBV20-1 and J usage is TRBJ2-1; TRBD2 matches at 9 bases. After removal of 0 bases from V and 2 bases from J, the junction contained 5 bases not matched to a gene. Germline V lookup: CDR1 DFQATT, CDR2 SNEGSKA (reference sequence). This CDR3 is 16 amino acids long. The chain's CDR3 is CSARDMASGTYNEQFF. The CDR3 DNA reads TGCAGTGCTAGAGATATGGCTAGCGGGACCTACAATGAGCAGTTCTTC.

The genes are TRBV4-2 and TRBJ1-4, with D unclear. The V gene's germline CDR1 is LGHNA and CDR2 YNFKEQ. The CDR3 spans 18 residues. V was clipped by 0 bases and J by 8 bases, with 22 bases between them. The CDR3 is CASSQEAPVWLLLEKLFF. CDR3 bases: TGTGCCAGCAGCCAAGAGGCCCCCGTGTGGTTACTTTTGGAAAAACTGTTTTTT.

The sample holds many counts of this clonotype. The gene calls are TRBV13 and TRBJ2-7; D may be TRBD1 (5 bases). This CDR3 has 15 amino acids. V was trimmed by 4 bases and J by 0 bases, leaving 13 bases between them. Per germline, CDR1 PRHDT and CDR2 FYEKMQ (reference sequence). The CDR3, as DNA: TGTGCCAGCAGCTCATCTTCGGACAACTCCTACGAGCAGTACTTC. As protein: CASSSSSDNSYEQYF.

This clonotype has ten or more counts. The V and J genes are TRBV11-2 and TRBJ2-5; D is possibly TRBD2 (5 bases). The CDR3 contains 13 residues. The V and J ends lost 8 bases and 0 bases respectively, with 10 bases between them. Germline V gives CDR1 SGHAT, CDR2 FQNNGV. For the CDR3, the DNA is TGTGCCAGCCGCTCGGACTACCAAGAGACCCAGTACTTC. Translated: CASRSDYQETQYF.

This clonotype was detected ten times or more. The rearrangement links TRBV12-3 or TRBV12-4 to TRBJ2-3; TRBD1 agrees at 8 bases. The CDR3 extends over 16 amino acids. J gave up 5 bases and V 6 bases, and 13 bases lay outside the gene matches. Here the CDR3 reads CASRPLGQGVLDTQYF. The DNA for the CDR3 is TGTGCCAGCAGGCCCCTCGGACAGGGAGTATTAGATACGCAGTATTTT.

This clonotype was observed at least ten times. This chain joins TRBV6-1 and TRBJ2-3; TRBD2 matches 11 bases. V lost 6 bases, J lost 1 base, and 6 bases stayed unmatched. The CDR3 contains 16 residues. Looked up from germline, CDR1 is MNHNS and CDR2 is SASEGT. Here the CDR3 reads CASSNELAGGTDTQYF. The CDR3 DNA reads TGTGCCAGCAGCAATGAACTAGCGGGGGGCACAGATACGCAGTATTTT.

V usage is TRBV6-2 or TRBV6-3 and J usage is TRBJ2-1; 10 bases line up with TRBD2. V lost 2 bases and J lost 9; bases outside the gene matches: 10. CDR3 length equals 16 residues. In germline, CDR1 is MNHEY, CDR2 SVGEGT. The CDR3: CASSYLMGAGGLEQFF. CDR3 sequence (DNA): TGTGCCAGCAGTTACCTCATGGGAGCGGGAGGGCTTGAGCAGTTCTTC.

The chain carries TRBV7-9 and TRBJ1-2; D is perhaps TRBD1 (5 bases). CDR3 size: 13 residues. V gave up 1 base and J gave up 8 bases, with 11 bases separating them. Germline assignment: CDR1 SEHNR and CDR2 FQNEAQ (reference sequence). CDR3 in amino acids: CASSLGGGSGYTF. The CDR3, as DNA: TGTGCCAGCAGCTTAGGGGGGGGAAGCGGCTACACCTTC.

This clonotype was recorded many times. CDR3 residues: CASKGYGYTF. In nucleotides, the CDR3 is TGCGCCAGCAAGGGCTATGGCTACACCTTC. The chain employs TRBV5-1 and TRBJ1-2; D not certain. The length of the CDR3 is 10 residues. V dropped 6 bases and J dropped 4 bases, with 4 bases sitting between them. Germline CDR1 SGHRS, CDR2 YFSETQ.

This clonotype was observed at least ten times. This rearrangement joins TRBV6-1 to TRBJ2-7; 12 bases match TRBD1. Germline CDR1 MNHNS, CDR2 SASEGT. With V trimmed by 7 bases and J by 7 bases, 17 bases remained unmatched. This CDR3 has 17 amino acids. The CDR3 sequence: CASTLAGQGAEYGEQYF. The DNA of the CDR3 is TGTGCCAGCACCCTCGCGGGACAGGGGGCCGAGTACGGAGAGCAGTACTTC.

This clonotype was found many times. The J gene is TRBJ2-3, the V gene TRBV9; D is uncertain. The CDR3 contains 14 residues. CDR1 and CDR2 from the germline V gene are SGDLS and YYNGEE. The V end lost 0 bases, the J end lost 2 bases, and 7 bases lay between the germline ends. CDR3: CASSVEVPTDTQYF. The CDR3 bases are TGTGCCAGCAGCGTAGAGGTCCCCACAGATACGCAGTATTTT. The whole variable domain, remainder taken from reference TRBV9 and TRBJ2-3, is DSGVTQTPKHLITATGQRVTLRCSPRSGDLSVYWYQQSLDQGLQFLIQYYNGEERAKGNILERFSAQQFPDLHSELNLSSLELGDSALYFCASSVEVPTDTQYFGPGTRLTVL.

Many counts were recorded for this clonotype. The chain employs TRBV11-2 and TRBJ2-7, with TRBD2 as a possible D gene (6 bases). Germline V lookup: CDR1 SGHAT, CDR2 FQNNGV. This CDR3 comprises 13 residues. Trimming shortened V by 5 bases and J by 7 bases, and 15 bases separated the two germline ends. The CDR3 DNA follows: TGTGCCAGCAGCCCGCTCCGAGGGAGGGAGCAGTACTTC. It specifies CASSPLRGREQYF.

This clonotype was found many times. The CDR3 DNA reads as TGTGCCAGCAGCAAAGAGGACAGGGCAATCGAGCAGTACTTC. Its protein is CASSKEDRAIEQYF. The chain uses TRBV21-1 and TRBJ2-7; the table gives TRBD1 as D, unverified against the DNA. TRBV21-1 is a pseudogene. The CDR3 totals 14 residues.

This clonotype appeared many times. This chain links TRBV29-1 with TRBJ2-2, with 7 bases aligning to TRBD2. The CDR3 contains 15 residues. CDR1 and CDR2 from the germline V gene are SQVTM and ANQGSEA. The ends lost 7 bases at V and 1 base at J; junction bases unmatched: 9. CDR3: CSAVELAENTGELFF. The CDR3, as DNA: TGCAGCGCCGTCGAGCTAGCGGAGAACACCGGGGAGCTGTTTTTT.

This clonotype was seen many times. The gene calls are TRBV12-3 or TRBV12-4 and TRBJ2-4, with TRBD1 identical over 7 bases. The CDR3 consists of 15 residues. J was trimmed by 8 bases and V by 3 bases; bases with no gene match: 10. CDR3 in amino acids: CASSFGTGARDIQYF. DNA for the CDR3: TGTGCCAGCAGTTTTGGAACAGGGGCGCGGGACATTCAGTACTTC.

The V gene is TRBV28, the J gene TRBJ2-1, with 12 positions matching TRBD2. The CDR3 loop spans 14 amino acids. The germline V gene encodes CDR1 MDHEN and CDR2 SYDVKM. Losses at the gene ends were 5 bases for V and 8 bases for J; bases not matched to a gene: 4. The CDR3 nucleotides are TGTGCCAGCAGTACCGGGACTAGCGGGCATGAGCAGTTCTTC. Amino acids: CASSTGTSGHEQFF.

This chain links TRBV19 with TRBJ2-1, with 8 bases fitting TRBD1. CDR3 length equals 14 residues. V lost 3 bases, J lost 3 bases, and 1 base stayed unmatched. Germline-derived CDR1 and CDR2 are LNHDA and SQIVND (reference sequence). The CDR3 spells CASSMGTGYNEQFF. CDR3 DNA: TGTGCCAGTAGTATGGGGACAGGCTACAATGAGCAGTTCTTC.

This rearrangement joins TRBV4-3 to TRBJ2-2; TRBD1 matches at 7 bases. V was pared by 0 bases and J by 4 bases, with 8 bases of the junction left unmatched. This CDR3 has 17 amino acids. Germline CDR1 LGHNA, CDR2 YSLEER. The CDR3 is CASSQDYWDRTTGELFF. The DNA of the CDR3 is TGCGCCAGCAGCCAAGATTATTGGGACAGAACCACCGGGGAGCTGTTTTTT.

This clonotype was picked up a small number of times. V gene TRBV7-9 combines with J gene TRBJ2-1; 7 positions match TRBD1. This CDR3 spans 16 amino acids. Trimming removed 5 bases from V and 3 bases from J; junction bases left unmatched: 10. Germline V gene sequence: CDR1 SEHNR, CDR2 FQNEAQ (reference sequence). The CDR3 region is CASSGVGQAVYNEQFF. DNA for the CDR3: TGTGCCAGCAGCGGGGTCGGACAGGCCGTCTACAATGAGCAGTTCTTC.